These 4 T cell receptor beta chains came from one sample sequenced in a study of naive CD8 T cells in extremely preterm neonates. Profiled with immunoSEQ multiplex PCR; TCRdb holds only in-frame clones, not every one. The sample lists roughly 5,100 clones; nearly 95% were seen once. Extremely preterm deliveries at roughly 22-27 weeks of gestation provided the preterm samples. Overall study findings and caveats: Preterm CDR3s were shorter than older groups', with fewer N additions and less trimming.

No antigen has been identified for these receptors. What was sequenced was naive CD8+ T cells from cord blood. The receptors derive from a boy who was born preterm.

The chain has TRBV9 and TRBJ1-3, with unresolved D. Looked up from germline, CDR1 is SGDLS and CDR2 is YYNGEE. This CDR3 has 14 amino acids. Trimming left V 0 bases short and J 0 bases short, with 4 bases between. This CDR3 reads CASSVDNSGNTIYF. Written as DNA, the CDR3 is TGTGCCAGCAGCGTAGACAACTCTGGAAACACCATATATTTT.

This clone appeared a single time. The rearrangement joins TRBV19 to TRBJ1-1, with TRBD1 identical over 10 bases. Germline V gene lookup returns CDR1 LNHDA and CDR2 SQIVND (reference sequence). Germline trimming cut 4 bases from V and 11 bases from J; bases unmatched to any gene: 10. This CDR3 is built from 14 residues. CDR3 protein: CASSTSGTGDLAFF. The CDR3 DNA follows: TGTGCCAGTAGTACCTCCGGGACAGGGGATTTGGCTTTCTTT.

This chain uses TRBV4-1 with TRBJ1-4, with 9 bases aligning to TRBD1. V was clipped by 4 bases and J by 6 bases; unmatched bases: 9. CDR3 length: 16 residues. Germline V lookup: CDR1 MGHRA, CDR2 YSYEKL. The CDR3 is CASSRAKQGAYEKLFF. The CDR3 region has the DNA TGCGCCAGCAGCCGCGCCAAACAGGGGGCTTATGAAAAACTGTTTTTT.

This chain joins TRBV19 and TRBJ2-3; a weak D match, TRBD2 (5 bases). Germline V CDR1 and CDR2: LNHDA, SQIVND (reference sequence). The CDR3 is 15 residues long. V was shortened by 3 bases and J by 4 bases, with 14 bases between the two germline ends. The CDR3 DNA is TGTGCCAGTAGTATTCAAGCGGACTGGGCAGATACGCAGTATTTT. Protein sequence: CASSIQADWADTQYF.